The sequence of this TCR beta chain was determined in a study of beta chain features in type 1 diabetes. Findings and limits, study-wide: Type 1 diabetes patients had fewer VDJ junction insertions and more deletions. Significant though moderate, a shortening of TCRB CDR3s appeared in all four CD4+ subsets of Type 1 diabetes patients.

Every bit of the isolated RNA underwent reverse transcription, so sequencing read expressed TCRB transcripts. Data came from immunoSEQ multiplex PCR; TCRdb stores just in-frame clones and leaves some out. The table records about 340,000 clones, approximately 13% of them present only once. Only a few counts were recorded for this clone. Its antigen is as yet unknown. The J segment lost 4 bases and the V segment lost 6 bases, leaving 6 bases of the junction unmatched. Germline V gene data show CDR1 as SNHLY and CDR2 as FYNNEI. The CDR3 contains 14 residues. The chain links TRBV2 to TRBJ1-5; 7 bases align to TRBD1. The sample was naive CD4+ T cells from blood. The clonotype originates from a woman younger than 30 with type 1 diabetes. The CDR3 sequence is CASRGTAANQPQHF. For the CDR3, the DNA is TGTGCCAGCAGAGGGACAGCGGCTAATCAGCCCCAGCATTTT. Based on the CDR3 plus reference TRBV2 and TRBJ1-5, the full variable domain is EPEVTQTPSHQVTQMGQEVILRCVPISNHLYFYWYRQILGQKVEFLVSFYNNEISEKSEIFDDQFSVERPDGSNFTLKIRSTKLEDSAMYFCASRGTAANQPQHFGDGTRLSIL.